Following are 14 T cell receptor beta chains from one sample sequenced in a study of T cell changes during pregnancy in multiple sclerosis. Assay used: immunoSEQ multiplex PCR; TCRdb lists only in-frame clones, some missing. Altogether roughly 100,000 clones are present, 90% being singletons, with the ten largest covering around 0.76%. The source material was peripheral blood, sampled in the second trimester of pregnancy. Receptors were obtained from a female donor in good health, enrolled as a control in a pregnancy study.

The chain combines TRBV7-2 with TRBJ1-2; D not resolved. The CDR3 has 14 amino acids. From germline, CDR1 is SGHTA and CDR2 FQGNSA. Trimming took 5 bases from V and 8 from J, leaving 18 bases between them. CDR3 sequence: CASSAESFHRGYTF. CDR3 nucleotide sequence: TGTGCCAGCAGCGCCGAGTCGTTTCATCGGGGCTACACCTTC.

The table lists this clone with many counts. The rearrangement links TRBV19 to TRBJ2-7; 8 positions match TRBD1. The V gene end was trimmed by 10 bases and the J gene end by 2 bases; junction bases not matched to a gene: 7. The germline V gene has CDR1 LNHDA and CDR2 SQIVND (reference sequence). This CDR3 spans 13 amino acids. CDR3 nucleotides: TGTGCCACGAAAGGGACAGGAACCTACGAGCAGTACTTC. It yields the protein CATKGTGTYEQYF. Full variable domain (missing parts from reference TRBV19 and TRBJ2-7): DGGITQSPKYLFRKEGQNVTLSCEQNLNHDAMYWYRQDPGQGLRLIYYSQIVNDFQKGDIAEGYSVSREKKESFPLTVTSAQKNPTAFYLCATKGTGTYEQYFGPGTRLTVT.

This chain links TRBV28 with TRBJ2-5; TRBD2 matches 8 bases. CDR1 is MDHEN and CDR2 is SYDVKM in the germline V gene. This CDR3 has 15 residues. J was trimmed by 5 bases and V by 5 bases; bases with no gene match: 10. The CDR3 protein is CASSLPGTSWETQYF. The CDR3 nucleotides read TGTGCCAGCAGTCTTCCGGGGACTAGTTGGGAGACCCAGTACTTC.

DNA of the CDR3: TGTGCCAGCAGCTTTAGGGCTAGCGGGGGGCGGGACAATGAGCAGTTCTTC. Its translation is CASSFRASGGRDNEQFF. This chain uses TRBV7-6 with TRBJ2-1, with 11 bases fitting TRBD2. Losses at the gene ends were 3 bases for V and 5 bases for J; bases not matched to a gene: 9. The CDR3 consists of 17 residues. Per germline, CDR1 SGHVS and CDR2 FNYEAQ.

J is TRBJ2-2 and V is TRBV7-9; the match to TRBD2 covers 8 bases. Germline CDR1 reads SEHNR; CDR2 reads FQNEAQ (reference sequence). Trimming took 3 bases from V and 5 from J; bases not matched to a gene: 8. This CDR3 has 16 amino acids. The DNA of the CDR3 is TGTGCCAGCAGCTTTGTGGTGCGCGGGGGGACCGGGGAGCTGTTTTTT. This translates into CASSFVVRGGTGELFF.

The gene calls are TRBV6-1 and TRBJ2-1, with TRBD2 matching over 8 bases. V lost 4 bases, J lost 7 bases, and 12 bases stayed unmatched. The CDR3 runs to 16 residues. The germline V gene has CDR1 MNHNS and CDR2 SASEGT. CDR3 coding DNA: TGTGCCAGCAGTGCAACGGGGGGGGGCCTTGGTAATGAGCAGTTCTTC. Translated, it gives CASSATGGGLGNEQFF.

The chain carries TRBV6-5 and TRBJ1-1, with D tentatively TRBD1 (5 bases). The length of the CDR3 is 14 residues. From germline, CDR1 is MNHEY and CDR2 SVGAGI. Trimming pared 0 bases from V and 5 bases from J, leaving 10 bases between. The CDR3 DNA is TGTGCCAGCAGTTACTCCCCGGGGGGAACTGAAGCTTTCTTT. This encodes CASSYSPGGTEAFF.

This clone showed up just once. V gene TRBV27 combines with J gene TRBJ2-3, with 8 bases matching TRBD2. The V and J ends lost 5 bases and 0 bases, in that order; junction bases with no gene match: 1. CDR1 and CDR2 (germline): MNHEY, SMNVEV (reference sequence). The length of the CDR3 is 14 residues. CDR3: CASSPSGSTDTQYF. Written as DNA, the CDR3 is TGTGCCAGCAGTCCTAGCGGGAGCACAGATACGCAGTATTTT.

Only a few counts were recorded for this clone. The V and J genes are TRBV7-2 and TRBJ2-7; D call uncertain. V lost 2 bases, J lost 2 bases, and 10 bases lay in between. The CDR3 sequence is 14 residues long. Germline lookup yields CDR1 SGHTA and CDR2 FQGNSA. CDR3 DNA: TGTGCCAGCAGCTTACGAGCCCGAACCTACGAGCAGTACTTC. This gives the protein CASSLRARTYEQYF.

The chain joins TRBV5-1 to TRBJ2-7; 7 nucleotides match TRBD1. J was trimmed by 0 bases and V by 0 bases; bases with no gene match: 3. CDR1 is SGHRS and CDR2 is YFSETQ in the germline V gene. The CDR3 is made up of 15 amino acids. Written as DNA, the CDR3 is TGCGCCAGCAGCTTGGCGGCAGGGGGCTCCTACGAGCAGTACTTC. This translates into CASSLAAGGSYEQYF.

This chain connects TRBV28 to TRBJ2-5; D may be TRBD2 (5 bases). V lost 5 bases and J lost 2, with 12 bases in between. In germline, CDR1 is MDHEN, CDR2 SYDVKM. There are 14 residues in the CDR3. CDR3 sequence reads: CASSPRTPQETQYF. As DNA, the CDR3 is TGTGCCAGCAGTCCCCGGACTCCTCAAGAGACCCAGTACTTC. Supplemented by reference TRBV28 and TRBJ2-5, the full variable domain reads DVKVTQSSRYLVKRTGEKVFLECVQDMDHENMFWYRQDPGLGLRLIYFSYDVKMKEKGDIPEGYSVSREKKERFSLILESASTNQTSMYLCASSPRTPQETQYFGPGTRLLVL.

V usage is TRBV7-2 and J usage is TRBJ2-7; 7 nucleotides line up with TRBD1. The germline V gene encodes CDR1 SGHTA and CDR2 FQGNSA. V trimming: 10 bases; J trimming: 3 bases; junction bases outside the gene matches: 9. The CDR3 is 13 residues long. The CDR3 nucleotides are TGTGCCACCCGAGAGACAGGGATCTACGAGCAGTACTTC. Its protein product is CATRETGIYEQYF.

CDR3 DNA sequence: TGCGCCAGCAGCTTGGGCAGGGCCGAAGAGACCCAGTACTTC. Its translation: CASSLGRAEETQYF. V usage is TRBV5-1 and J usage is TRBJ2-5, with D possibly matching TRBD1 (5 bases). In germline, CDR1 is SGHRS, CDR2 YFSETQ. The CDR3 runs to 14 residues. V dropped 0 bases and J dropped 3 bases, with 9 bases sitting between them.

The chain links TRBV28 to TRBJ1-2; 7 bases line up with TRBD1. Germline trimming cut 5 bases from V and 7 bases from J; bases unmatched to any gene: 13. CDR3 length: 15 residues. Germline CDR1 reads MDHEN; CDR2 reads SYDVKM. CDR3 amino acids: CASSLSTGFVSGYTF. The CDR3 nucleotides are TGTGCCAGCAGTCTCTCGACAGGGTTCGTTTCTGGCTACACCTTC.